This T cell receptor (beta chain) comes out of a study of T cells after yellow fever vaccination (dated by TCRdb to about 2019). Some background on the complete study: The SMART-Seq v4 Ultra Low Input RNA kit was used to prepare libraries from fractions with low cell numbers. To follow T-cell clones before and after primary and booster YFV17D yellow fever vaccination, bulk TCR alpha and beta repertoires were sequenced over time. The cohort comprised two healthy male donors, one aged 18 to 29 and one aged 30 to 40 years. Blood samples were taken at several timepoints before and after primary and secondary immunization, and bulk PBMC replicates and cell subsets were isolated. What the research found in general, with its limitations: A small fraction of clonotypes appeared in both the CD4 and CD8 compartments, likely as a result of convergent recombination. Most clones expanded after primary vaccination were re-detected after the booster (approximately 95% of CD4 and around 88% of CD8), suggesting broad memory maintenance. The study included only two donors, which limits how far the findings can be generalized. The secondary T-cell response was weaker than the primary response but faster, peaking on day 5 instead of day 15. Computational filtering was required because FACS-sorted repertoires could contain abundant contaminating clonotypes from the bulk population.

The sample's treatment or condition label is to be understood as: live attenuated yellow fever vaccine strain. Two biological replicates of bulk PBMCs were collected at each blood-draw timepoint. PBMCs were isolated from peripheral blood using a standard Ficoll-Paque protocol. TriZol was used to extract RNA from bulk PBMCs, CD4 and CD8 fractions, and dextramer-positive and dextramer-negative fractions. Synthesis of TCR cDNA relied on 5'RACE template switching, a step that introduced a universal primer site along with unique molecular identifiers. Priming of cDNA synthesis was performed from both the TCR alpha and TCR beta constant segments. Library amplification involved two PCR steps, and the second step added sample barcodes and sequencing adapters. Sequencing of the libraries was done on either Illumina HiSeq 2500 (2x100 bp) or NovaSeq (2x150 bp). In the original analysis: Demultiplexing of reads and collapsing into UMI consensus sequences were performed with MIGEC, and V(D)J alignment was carried out with MiXCR. Using edgeR on replicate PBMC samples, clonotypes were called vaccine-responding if FDR was below 0.01 and the log2 fold change was above 5 up to day 15. Each bulk clonotype was labeled CD4 or CD8 based on which sequenced repertoire, CD4 or CD8, contained the clonotype at higher abundance. TCRdb trimmed the raw reads at Q25, called clones with MiXCR and kept productive beta chains. Each entry merges the rows of one CDR3 protein and shows their most common DNA and genes. In this record, the V and J calls reflect TCRdb's handling and not the investigators' own analysis. A total of some 600,000 distinct CDR3 sequences appear in this sample, 17% of them only once. The biggest ten clones account for roughly 17% of the sample.

In the case of this clonotype: The specificity of this receptor is unknown. No base-level quality is on record; no much larger clone is a single base apart.

Looking up the germline V gene yields CDR1 MGHRA and CDR2 YSYEKL. Inclusive of the bounding cysteine and phenylalanine, the CDR3 is 15 residues long. The entry retains the CDR3 DNA only, 45 bases that are in frame from base 1. A distance of 15 bases separates the germline ends of V and J, which lose 4 bases and 3 bases respectively. Material: PBMCs, obtained less than 6 days after the first yellow fever vaccination. The V and J segments used are TRBV4-1 and TRBJ2-5; the D region possibly corresponds to TRBD1 (6 bases align). The receptor's source is a young man who received the YFV17D yellow fever vaccine. At the DNA level, the sequence is TGCGCCAGCAGCCCCACTGGGGCAGGGGAAGAGACCCAGTACTTC. Translated, it reads CASSPTGAGEETQYF.